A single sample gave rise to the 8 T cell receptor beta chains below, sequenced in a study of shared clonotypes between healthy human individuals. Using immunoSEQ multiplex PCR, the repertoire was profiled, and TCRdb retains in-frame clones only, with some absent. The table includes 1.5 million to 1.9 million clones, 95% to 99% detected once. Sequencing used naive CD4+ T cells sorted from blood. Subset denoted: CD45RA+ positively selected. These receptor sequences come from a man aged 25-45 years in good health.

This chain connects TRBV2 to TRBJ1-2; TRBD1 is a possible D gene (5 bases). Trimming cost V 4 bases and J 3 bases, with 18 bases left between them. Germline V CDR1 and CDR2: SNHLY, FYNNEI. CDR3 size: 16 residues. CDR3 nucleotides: TGTGCCAGCAGTGTTTCGGGGGAGGGGATCTACTATGGCTACACCTTC. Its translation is CASSVSGEGIYYGYTF.

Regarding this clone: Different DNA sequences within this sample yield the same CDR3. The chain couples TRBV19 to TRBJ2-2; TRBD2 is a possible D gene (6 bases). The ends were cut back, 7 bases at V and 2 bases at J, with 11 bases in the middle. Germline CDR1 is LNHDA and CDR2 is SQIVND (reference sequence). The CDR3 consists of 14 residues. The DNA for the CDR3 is TGTGCCAGTAAGCGGGCGGCAAACACCGGGGAGCTGTTTTTT. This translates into CASKRAANTGELFF.

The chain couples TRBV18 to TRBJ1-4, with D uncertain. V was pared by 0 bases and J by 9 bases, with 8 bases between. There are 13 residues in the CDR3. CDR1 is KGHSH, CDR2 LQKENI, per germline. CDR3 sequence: CASSPPGRQKLFF. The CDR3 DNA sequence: TGTGCCAGCTCACCACCAGGTCGGCAAAAACTGTTTTTT.

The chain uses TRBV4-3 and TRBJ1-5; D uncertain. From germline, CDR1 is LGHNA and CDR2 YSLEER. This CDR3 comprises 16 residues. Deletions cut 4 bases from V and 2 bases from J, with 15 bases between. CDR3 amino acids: CASSPKIEFGNQPQHF. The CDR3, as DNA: TGCGCCAGCAGCCCTAAAATAGAATTTGGCAATCAGCCCCAGCATTTT.

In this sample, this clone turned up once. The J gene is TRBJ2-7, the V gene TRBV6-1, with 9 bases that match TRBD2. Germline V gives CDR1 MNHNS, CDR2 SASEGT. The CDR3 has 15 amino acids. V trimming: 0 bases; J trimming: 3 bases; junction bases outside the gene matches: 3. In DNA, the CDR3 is TGTGCCAGCAGTGAAGCTAGCGGGAGTTTCTACGAGCAGTACTTC. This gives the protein CASSEASGSFYEQYF.

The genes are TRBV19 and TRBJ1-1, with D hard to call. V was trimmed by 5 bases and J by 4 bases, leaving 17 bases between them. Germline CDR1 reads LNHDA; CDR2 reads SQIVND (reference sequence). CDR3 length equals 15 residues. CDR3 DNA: TGTGCCAGTAGTCCGTTAGGGAGGTTCAGCACTGAAGCTTTCTTT. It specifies CASSPLGRFSTEAFF.

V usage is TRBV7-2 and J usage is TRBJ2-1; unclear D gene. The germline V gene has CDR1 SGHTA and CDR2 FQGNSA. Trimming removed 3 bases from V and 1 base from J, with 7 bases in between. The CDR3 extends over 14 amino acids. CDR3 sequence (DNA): TGTGCCAGCAGCTTTTATACTTCCTACAATGAGCAGTTCTTC. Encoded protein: CASSFYTSYNEQFF.

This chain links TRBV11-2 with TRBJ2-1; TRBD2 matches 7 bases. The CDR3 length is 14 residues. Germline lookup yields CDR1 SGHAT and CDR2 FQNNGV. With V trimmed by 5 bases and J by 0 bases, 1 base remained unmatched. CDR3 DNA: TGTGCCAGCAGCCGGGACTACTCCTACAATGAGCAGTTCTTC. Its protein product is CASSRDYSYNEQFF.